The source of this T cell receptor beta chain is a study of blood T cell repertoires in COVID-19. Study-wide background: Sources were T cells, B-cell-depleted T cells, or PBMCs; the material itself was cDNA or gDNA.

As processed by the authors: Amplification of reference gene primers was used by the study to estimate nucleated cell counts. Profiling relied on immunoSEQ multiplex PCR, and the TCRdb table lists in-frame clones only, not all of them. V, J and clone size are those of that table, while D and trimming were read from the DNA. Of some 230,000 clones listed, about 88% are singletons. Per germline, CDR1 SGHNT and CDR2 YYREEE (reference sequence). J lost 5 bases, V lost 10 bases, and 10 bases had no gene match. The CDR3 is made up of 13 amino acids. The origin of this receptor is a woman between 45 and 60 years old with COVID-19, enrolled during active disease. Sequencing used peripheral blood. The chain has TRBV5-4 and TRBJ1-1, with 8 bases that match TRBD1. The CDR3 protein is CAGLKQGGTEAFF. CDR3 sequence (DNA): TGTGCCGGCCTTAAACAGGGGGGAACTGAAGCTTTCTTT.